This entry lists 7 T cell receptor beta chains sequenced from one sample in a study of T-cell reconstitution after alpha-beta-depleted transplantation in children. The TCRbeta library was prepared with unique molecular identifiers. TCRdb itself ran the PCR reads through MiXCR, one entry per CDR3 protein. The table shows 400,000 to 500,000 distinct CDR3 sequences, with under 13% occurring only once. Sequencing was performed on PBMCs from the stem cell graft donor, taken from the stem cell graft. The source of these receptors is a human donor who donated a stem cell graft to a child with acute myeloid leukemia.

This chain connects TRBV20-1 to TRBJ1-2; a possible D gene is TRBD1 (6 bases). Germline V gene lookup returns CDR1 DFQATT and CDR2 SNEGSKA (reference sequence). This CDR3 region has 11 residues. Trimming took 6 bases from V and 5 from J, leaving 10 bases between them. CDR3 sequence (DNA): TGCAGTGCCATAACAGGGTATGGCTACACCTTC. Its protein is CSAITGYGYTF.

The chain employs TRBV20-1 and TRBJ2-5; 7 positions match TRBD2. CDR1 is DFQATT, CDR2 SNEGSKA, per germline (reference sequence). Unmatched junction bases numbered 10, after V lost 3 bases and J lost 3 bases. The CDR3 is made up of 15 amino acids. Here the CDR3 DNA reads TGCAGTGCTAGTAAAGGACTAGGAGTGGAAGAGACCCAGTACTTC. It specifies CSASKGLGVEETQYF.

The J gene is TRBJ2-1, the V gene TRBV20-1; 9 bases map to TRBD1. The V gene end was trimmed by 1 base and the J gene end by 4 bases; junction bases not matched to a gene: 2. Germline CDR1 is DFQATT and CDR2 is SNEGSKA (reference sequence). This CDR3 is 14 amino acids long. The CDR3 protein is CSARVDRGYNEQFF. CDR3 nucleotides: TGCAGTGCTAGAGTGGACAGGGGATACAATGAGCAGTTCTTC.

This rearrangement joins TRBV12-3 or TRBV12-4 to TRBJ1-5; 7 nucleotides line up with TRBD1. V gave up 5 bases and J gave up 2 bases; unmatched junction bases: 9. The CDR3 totals 16 residues. The CDR3 coding sequence is TGTGCCAGCAGTCTCGACAGGGAACGCGGCAATCAGCCCCAGCATTTT. Amino acids: CASSLDRERGNQPQHF.

The sample holds a few counts of this clonotype. The chain carries TRBV12-3 or TRBV12-4 and TRBJ2-6; D uncertain. The CDR3 is 18 amino acids. The ends were cut back, 3 bases at V and 0 bases at J, with 15 bases in the middle. The CDR3 bases are TGTGCCAGCAGTTTGTTTTCCACCGATATCTCTGGGGCCAACGTCCTGACTTTC. Translating it yields CASSLFSTDISGANVLTF.

This sequence joins TRBV20-1 and TRBJ1-1; D is uncertain. The CDR3 extends over 12 amino acids. V was shortened by 0 bases and J by 4 bases, with 6 bases between the two germline ends. CDR1 and CDR2 (germline): DFQATT, SNEGSKA (reference sequence). The CDR3 nucleotides are TGCAGTGCTAGAGACAAAATCACTGAAGCTTTCTTT. This codes for CSARDKITEAFF.

This clonotype was counted many times. The chain couples TRBV9 to TRBJ2-3, with TRBD2 matching over 9 bases. This CDR3 contains 15 residues. The V segment lost 4 bases and the J segment 4 bases; nucleotides outside the gene matches: 7. Germline values: CDR1 SGDLS, CDR2 YYNGEE. CDR3 region: CASSRSGSNADTQYF. CDR3 bases: TGTGCCAGCAGCCGTAGCGGGAGTAATGCAGATACGCAGTATTTT.